Listed below are T cell receptor beta chains from one sample, sequenced in a study of blood T cell repertoires in COVID-19. Here immunoSEQ multiplex PCR was the method, and the copy in TCRdb shows in-frame clones only, minus some. The repertoire holds some 160,000 clones, about 82% seen once, with roughly 8.8% in the top ten. The sample consisted of peripheral blood. The origin of the receptors is a woman older than 75 with COVID-19, enrolled during active disease. Both conserved end residues are part of each CDR3. Fields, in order: clone size, D gene, V gene, J gene, CDR3 protein, CDR3 DNA. The D gene is left open where the match is weak. The size field is filled for only some rows; it gives once, few, many or a size class.

>.|.|TRBV21-1|TRBJ2-3
CASSPPTSGPTDTQYF
TGTGCCAGCAGCCCACCGACTAGCGGGCCCACAGATACGCAGTATTTT
>.|.|TRBV19|TRBJ1-2
CASSRTVANYGYTF
TGTGCCAGTAGTCGAACAGTCGCTAACTATGGCTACACCTTC
>.|.|TRBV19|TRBJ1-2
CASSTQGISWFGYTF
TGTGCCAGTAGCACTCAGGGGATTTCTTGGTTTGGCTACACCTTC
>.|TRBD2|TRBV5-4|TRBJ2-5
CASSSGGTSDWETQYF
TGTGCCAGCAGCTCCGGAGGAACTAGCGACTGGGAGACCCAGTACTTC
>.|TRBD2|TRBV12-3/TRBV12-4|TRBJ2-7
CASTLAGGLEQYF
TGTGCCAGCACCCTAGCGGGGGGGCTTGAGCAGTACTTC
>.|.|TRBV3-1/TRBV3-2|TRBJ1-6
CASSRAVSGSPLHF
TGTGCCAGCAGCCGGGCAGTAAGCGGTTCACCCCTCCACTTT
>.|.|TRBV25-1|TRBJ1-2
CASSDWAGSSTYYGYTF
TGTGCCAGCAGTGACTGGGCGGGATCTTCAACCTACTATGGCTACACCTTC
>.|.|TRBV5-4|TRBJ1-1
CASTSTGGATEAFF
TGTGCCAGCACCTCGACCGGGGGAGCAACTGAAGCTTTCTTT
>once|TRBD1|TRBV7-9|TRBJ2-2
CASSPPGQGSNTGELFF
TGTGCCAGCAGCCCCCCGGGACAGGGGTCCAACACCGGGGAGCTGTTTTTT
>few|TRBD1|TRBV4-1|TRBJ2-7
CASSQSGTGAYEQYF
TGCGCCAGCAGCCAGTCCGGGACAGGAGCCTACGAGCAGTACTTC
>.|.|TRBV28|TRBJ2-3
CASRSPGADTQYF
TGTGCCAGCAGATCCCCGGGGGCAGATACGCAGTATTTT
>.|TRBD1|TRBV7-3|TRBJ1-1
CASSLSGQGSEAFF
TGTGCCAGCAGCTTAAGCGGACAGGGATCTGAAGCTTTCTTT
>few|.|TRBV5-1|TRBJ1-4
CASSLQLGNEKLFF
TGCGCCAGCTCCTTACAGCTTGGTAATGAAAAACTGTTTTTT
>few|.|TRBV4-1|TRBJ1-2
CASSSSPGVSGYYTF
TGCGCCAGCAGCTCCTCGCCCGGCGTCAGCGGTTACTACACCTTC
>.|.|TRBV2|TRBJ1-2
CASSPGIYGYTF
TGTGCCAGCAGTCCAGGGATCTATGGCTACACCTTC
>.|.|TRBV18|TRBJ2-7
CASSLTGDQYEQYF
TGTGCCAGCTCACTGACGGGAGACCAGTACGAGCAGTACTTC
>once|.|TRBV2|TRBJ1-5
CASSVLTGRQPQHF
TGTGCCAGCAGTGTACTGACAGGCCGGCAGCCCCAGCATTTT
>.|TRBD1|TRBV6-1|TRBJ2-7
CASSEWGQGVVGYEQYF
TGTGCCAGCAGTGAATGGGGACAGGGGGTGGTGGGGTACGAGCAGTACTTC
>.|.|TRBV27|TRBJ2-5
CASATGVVETQYF
TGTGCCAGCGCCACGGGAGTGGTGGAGACCCAGTACTTC
>.|TRBD1|TRBV9|TRBJ1-1
CASSVVGTGFTEAFF
TGTGCCAGCAGCGTAGTGGGGACAGGGTTCACTGAAGCTTTCTTT
>.|.|TRBV11-2|TRBJ2-1
CASSLDRGNEQFF
TGTGCCAGCAGCTTAGACAGGGGTAATGAGCAGTTCTTC
>.|TRBD1|TRBV12-5|TRBJ1-2
CASGQGAGGYTF
TGTGCTAGTGGTCAGGGGGCTGGTGGCTACACCTTC
>.|.|TRBV6-1|TRBJ2-1
CASSENGDKMLF
TGTGCCAGCAGTGAAAATGGTGACAAGATGCTCTTC
>.|TRBD2|TRBV6-6|TRBJ2-1
CASSFGGTAYNEQFF
TGTGCCAGCAGTTTCGGGGGGACCGCATACAATGAGCAGTTCTTC
>.|TRBD2|TRBV5-1|TRBJ2-7
CASSLAGSGGAGSRYEQYF
TGCGCCAGCAGCTTGGCCGGTAGCGGGGGGGCCGGGAGTAGGTACGAGCAGTACTTC
>.|TRBD1|TRBV18|TRBJ1-1
CASFQGQGADTEAFF
TGTGCCAGCTTCCAGGGACAGGGGGCGGACACTGAAGCTTTCTTT
>few|.|TRBV7-9|TRBJ1-1
CASRPVGGGTHMGDTEAFF
TGTGCCAGCAGACCGGTGGGGGGTGGGACCCACATGGGGGACACTGAAGCTTTCTTT
>.|.|TRBV2|TRBJ2-7
CASKEGSGYEQYF
TGTGCCAGCAAAGAGGGCAGCGGCTACGAGCAGTACTTC
>.|TRBD1|TRBV3-1/TRBV3-2|TRBJ2-3
CASSRQGTTDTQYF
TGTGCCAGCAGCCGACAGGGAACGACAGATACGCAGTATTTT
>.|.|TRBV5-3|TRBJ2-3
CARVDRGRGPDTQYF
TGTGCCAGAGTCGATAGGGGCAGGGGCCCAGATACGCAGTATTTT